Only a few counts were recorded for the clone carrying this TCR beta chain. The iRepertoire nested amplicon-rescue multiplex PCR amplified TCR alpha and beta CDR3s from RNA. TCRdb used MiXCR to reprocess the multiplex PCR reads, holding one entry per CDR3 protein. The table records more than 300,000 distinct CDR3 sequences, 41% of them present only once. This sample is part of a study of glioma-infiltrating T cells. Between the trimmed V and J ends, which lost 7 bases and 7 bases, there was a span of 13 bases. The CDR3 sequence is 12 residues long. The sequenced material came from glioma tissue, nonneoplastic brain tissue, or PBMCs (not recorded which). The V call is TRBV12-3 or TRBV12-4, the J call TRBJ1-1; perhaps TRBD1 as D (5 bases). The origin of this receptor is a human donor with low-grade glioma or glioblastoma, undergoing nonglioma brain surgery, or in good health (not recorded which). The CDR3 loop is CASTHWDGEAFF. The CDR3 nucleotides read TGTGCCAGCACCCACTGGGACGGTGAAGCTTTCTTT.